This T cell receptor beta chain was identified during a study of T cells in Graves' hyperthyroidism and ophthalmopathy. Ophthalmopathy patients had Clinical Activity Score at least 3, NOSPECS grade at least 4, duration under 3 months. Patients having uncontrolled infection, another autoimmune disease, pregnancy or lactation were not included. An approximately 10 ml volume of fresh peripheral blood provided the PBMCs. RNA transcripts were the template for amplifying TCR beta CDR3 regions. An initial round of RT-PCR targeting the TCR CDR3 relied on the HTBI primer set. TCRdb processed the multiplex PCR reads anew with MiXCR; each CDR3 protein has one entry. The sample includes approximately 300,000 distinct CDR3 sequences, approximately 19% of them seen just once. V lost 6 bases and J lost 5; bases outside the gene matches: 8. This CDR3 region has 15 residues. Germline values: CDR1 MNHEY, CDR2 SMNVEV (reference sequence).

This receptor was obtained from a man aged 50 or older with Graves' ophthalmopathy. The specimen was blood. This chain links TRBV27 with TRBJ2-5, with 11 nucleotides matching TRBD1. CDR3 loop: CASRPGQGAVETQYF. CDR3 nucleotides: TGTGCCAGCAGACCCGGACAGGGGGCGGTCGAGACCCAGTACTTC.